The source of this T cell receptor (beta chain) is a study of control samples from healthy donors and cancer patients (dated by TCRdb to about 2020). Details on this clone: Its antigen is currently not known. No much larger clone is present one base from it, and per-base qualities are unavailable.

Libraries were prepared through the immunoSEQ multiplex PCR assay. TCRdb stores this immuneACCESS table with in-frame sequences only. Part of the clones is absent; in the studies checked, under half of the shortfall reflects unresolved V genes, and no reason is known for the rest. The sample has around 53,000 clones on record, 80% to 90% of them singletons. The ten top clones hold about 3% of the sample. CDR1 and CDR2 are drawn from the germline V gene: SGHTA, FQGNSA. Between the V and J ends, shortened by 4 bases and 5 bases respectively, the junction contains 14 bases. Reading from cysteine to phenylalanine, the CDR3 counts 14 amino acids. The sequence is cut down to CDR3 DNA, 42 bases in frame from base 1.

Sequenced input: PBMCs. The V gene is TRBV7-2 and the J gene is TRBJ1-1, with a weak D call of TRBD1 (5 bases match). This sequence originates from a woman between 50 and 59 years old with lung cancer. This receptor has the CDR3 CASSSTPRGTEAFF. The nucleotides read TGTGCCAGCAGCTCGACCCCAAGGGGAACTGAAGCTTTCTTT.